This is a list of T cell receptor beta chains from one sample in a study of T cell responses to AZD1222 COVID-19 vaccine. Clones were sequenced by immunoSEQ multiplex PCR, and TCRdb holds only the in-frame ones, with some missing. This table has roughly 150,000 clones, about 91% appearing once. Material: peripheral blood, obtained on day 0 of AZD1222 vaccination. The receptors were gathered from an adult in good health. CDR3s include the opening cysteine and the closing phenylalanine or tryptophan. D genes are given only for firm matches. Some rows have no size entry. The others give once, few or many, or a class for an expanded clone.

J	V	size	length	D	CDR3	DNA
TRBJ2-7	TRBV27	.	15	TRBD2	CASSVLSGTPYEQYF	TGTGCCAGCAGTGTACTTAGCGGGACCCCCTACGAGCAGTACTTC
TRBJ2-2	TRBV9	once	17	TRBD2	CASSGGELAGGTGELFF	TGTGCCAGCAGCGGGGGGGAACTAGCGGGAGGCACCGGGGAGCTGTTTTTT
TRBJ2-5	TRBV7-2	.	14	TRBD2	CASSLAGGPRSQYF	TGTGCCAGCAGCTTAGCGGGAGGGCCGAGGAGTCAGTACTTC
TRBJ2-2	TRBV7-2	.	16	TRBD2	CASSLVGGSDTGELFF	TGTGCCAGCAGCTTAGTGGGCGGGAGCGACACCGGGGAGCTGTTTTTT
TRBJ1-2	TRBV28	.	15	.	CASSLSGSRGYGYTF	TGTGCCAGCAGTCTGTCGGGGAGCCGCGGCTATGGCTACACCTTC
TRBJ2-5	TRBV4-1	.	18	TRBD2	CASSQEVKSGGHQETQYF	TGCGCCAGCAGCCAAGAGGTGAAGAGCGGGGGGCACCAAGAGACCCAGTACTTC
TRBJ1-1	TRBV2	once	14	.	CASSGPPGDTEAFF	TGTGCCAGCAGTGGCCCCCCCGGGGACACTGAAGCTTTCTTT
TRBJ1-5	TRBV18	.	14	TRBD1	CASSAGQGNQPQHF	TGTGCCAGCTCCGCGGGACAGGGGAATCAGCCCCAGCATTTT
TRBJ1-1	TRBV19	once	14	.	CASSNPGPLAEAFF	TGTGCCAGTAGTAATCCAGGGCCCCTGGCTGAAGCTTTCTTT
TRBJ1-4	TRBV7-9	.	11	.	CASRFEEKLFF	TGTGCCAGCCGCTTCGAGGAAAAACTGTTTTTT
TRBJ1-1	TRBV27	.	13	.	CASSLARNTEAFF	TGTGCCAGCAGTTTAGCACGCAACACTGAAGCTTTCTTT
TRBJ2-7	TRBV10-3	.	13	.	CAISENREYEQYF	TGTGCCATCAGTGAGAACAGGGAGTACGAGCAGTACTTC
TRBJ2-7	TRBV27	.	15	TRBD2	CASSTRTSGSYEQYF	TGTGCCAGCAGCACTCGGACTAGCGGGAGCTACGAGCAGTACTTC
TRBJ1-5	TRBV3-1/TRBV3-2	.	14	.	CASSQGVINQPQHF	TGTGCCAGCAGCCAAGGGGTAATCAATCAGCCCCAGCATTTT
TRBJ1-4	TRBV6-5	.	15	.	CASSSAGTLNEKLFF	TGTGCCAGCAGTTCCGCGGGGACCCTTAATGAAAAACTGTTTTTT
TRBJ1-3	TRBV3-1/TRBV3-2	.	13	.	CASSQVQGSTIYF	TGTGCCAGCAGCCAAGTTCAGGGATCGACCATATATTTT
TRBJ2-5	TRBV3-1/TRBV3-2	.	14	.	CASSQVYRGETQYF	TGTGCCAGCAGCCAAGTGTATCGGGGAGAGACCCAGTACTTC
TRBJ1-1	TRBV6-5	.	15	.	CASTPVGPGNTEAFF	TGTGCCAGCACCCCAGTCGGACCTGGGAACACTGAAGCTTTCTTT
TRBJ1-6	TRBV6-2/TRBV6-3	once	15	.	CASSYSVRSDSPLHF	TGTGCCAGCAGTTACTCGGTCAGGTCGGATTCACCCCTCCACTTT
TRBJ1-2	TRBV5-1	few	12	.	CASSDEAYGYTF	TGCGCCAGCAGCGATGAGGCTTATGGCTACACCTTC
TRBJ1-1	TRBV27	.	15	TRBD1	CASSTTGTVNTEAFF	TGTGCCAGCAGTACGACCGGGACAGTAAACACTGAAGCTTTCTTT
TRBJ1-4	TRBV7-9	.	14	.	CASSLGGRDEKLFF	TGTGCCAGCAGTTTGGGGGGTCGTGATGAAAAACTGTTTTTT
TRBJ2-7	TRBV27	.	14	.	CASSLSRTAYEQYF	TGTGCCAGCAGTTTATCGAGGACAGCCTACGAGCAGTACTTC
TRBJ1-2	TRBV7-9	.	16	TRBD1	CASRGTDQLSNYGYTF	TGTGCCAGCAGGGGGACAGACCAATTGTCTAACTATGGCTACACCTTC
TRBJ2-7	TRBV7-2	once	15	TRBD1	CASSLTGSGSYEQYF	TGTGCCAGCAGCCTGACAGGGAGTGGCTCCTACGAGCAGTACTTC
TRBJ1-2	TRBV4-1	.	16	.	CASSPDSYLANYGYTF	TGCGCCAGCAGCCCGGACAGCTACTTAGCTAACTATGGCTACACCTTC
TRBJ2-3	TRBV7-3	.	15	TRBD2	CASSLTSGRLDTQYF	TGTGCCAGCAGCTTAACTAGCGGGAGGTTAGATACGCAGTATTTT
TRBJ1-5	TRBV6-5	few	13	.	CASRKSSNQPQHF	TGTGCCAGCAGAAAATCGAGCAATCAGCCCCAGCATTTT
TRBJ1-6	TRBV7-2	.	16	TRBD1	CASSSRTGGSNSPLHF	TGTGCCAGCAGCTCACGAACAGGGGGCTCTAATTCACCCCTCCACTTT
TRBJ1-2	TRBV7-8	.	16	TRBD1	CASSSLAGQFLYGYTF	TGTGCCAGCAGCTCACTCGCGGGACAGTTCCTCTATGGCTACACCTTC
TRBJ1-5	TRBV7-9	.	11	.	CASSTLGPQHF	TGTGCCAGCAGCACCCTGGGGCCCCAGCATTTT
TRBJ2-2	TRBV10-3	.	13	.	CATARGATGELFF	TGTGCCACTGCCCGGGGGGCCACCGGGGAGCTGTTTTTT
TRBJ2-3	TRBV10-1	.	14	.	CASSDSGGVDTQYF	TGCGCCAGCAGTGATTCCGGCGGAGTAGATACGCAGTATTTT
TRBJ2-2	TRBV5-5	.	14	.	CASSFGPTPGELFF	TGTGCCAGCAGCTTTGGGCCTACTCCCGGGGAGCTGTTTTTT
TRBJ1-2	TRBV27	.	14	TRBD1	CASRGTGTVYGYTF	TGTGCCAGCAGGGGGACAGGGACAGTCTATGGCTACACCTTC
TRBJ1-1	TRBV6-5	.	13	.	CASTRTAYTEAFF	TGTGCCAGCACCCGGACCGCTTACACTGAAGCTTTCTTT
TRBJ1-2	TRBV6-5	.	15	.	CAIALALPAYSGYTF	TGTGCCATCGCCCTAGCCCTACCCGCCTACAGTGGCTACACCTTC
TRBJ1-1	TRBV24-1	.	15	.	CATRTIVGGIPEAFF	TGTGCCACCAGGACGATAGTGGGGGGGATCCCTGAAGCTTTCTTT
TRBJ2-7	TRBV11-2	few	15	.	CASSPPDRTFSEQYF	TGTGCCAGCAGCCCCCCAGACCGAACCTTCTCCGAGCAGTACTTC
TRBJ1-2	TRBV19	.	15	TRBD1	CASSISGTVVYGYTF	TGTGCCAGTAGTATTTCCGGGACAGTAGTCTATGGCTACACCTTC
TRBJ1-2	TRBV19	.	16	.	CASSITLARRIYGYTF	TGTGCCAGTAGTATAACCCTGGCCAGGAGGATTTATGGCTACACCTTC
TRBJ1-2	TRBV19	.	13	.	CASSSQGLYGYTF	TGTGCCAGTAGTAGTCAGGGCCTCTATGGCTACACCTTC
TRBJ2-7	TRBV20-1	.	11	.	CSAQPGYEQYF	TGCAGTGCGCAACCGGGCTACGAGCAGTACTTC
TRBJ1-6	TRBV5-1	.	16	TRBD1	CASTRDSSSYNSPLHF	TGCGCCAGCACCAGGGACAGCAGCTCCTATAATTCACCCCTCCACTTT
TRBJ1-3	TRBV28	.	17	.	CASSLPGRSSSGNTIYF	TGTGCCAGCAGTCTCCCGGGCCGATCGAGCTCTGGAAACACCATATATTTT
TRBJ1-5	TRBV2	.	14	.	CASSLGPGNQPQHF	TGTGCCAGCAGTTTGGGACCTGGCAATCAGCCCCAGCATTTT
TRBJ2-3	TRBV7-3	.	14	.	CASSLFSRTDTQYF	TGTGCCAGCAGCTTATTCTCTAGAACAGATACGCAGTATTTT
TRBJ1-2	TRBV10-3	.	13	.	CAITEWVQGPYTF	TGTGCCATCACCGAGTGGGTACAGGGACCCTACACCTTC